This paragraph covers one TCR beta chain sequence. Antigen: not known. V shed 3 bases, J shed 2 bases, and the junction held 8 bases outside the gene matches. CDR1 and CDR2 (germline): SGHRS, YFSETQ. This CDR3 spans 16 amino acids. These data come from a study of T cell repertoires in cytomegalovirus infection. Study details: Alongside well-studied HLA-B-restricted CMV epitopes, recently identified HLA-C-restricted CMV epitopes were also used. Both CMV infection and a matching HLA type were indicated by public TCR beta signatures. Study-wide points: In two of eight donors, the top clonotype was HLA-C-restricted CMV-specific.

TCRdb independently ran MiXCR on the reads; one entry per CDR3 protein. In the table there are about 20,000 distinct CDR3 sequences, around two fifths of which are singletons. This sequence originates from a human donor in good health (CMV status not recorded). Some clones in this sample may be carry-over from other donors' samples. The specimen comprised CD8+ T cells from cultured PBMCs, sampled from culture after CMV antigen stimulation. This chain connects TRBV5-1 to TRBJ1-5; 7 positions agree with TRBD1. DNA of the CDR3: TGCGCCAGCAGCTCGACAGGGCTAAACGGCAATCAGCCCCAGCATTTT. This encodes CASSSTGLNGNQPQHF.